One sample yielded the 26 T cell receptor beta chains listed below, sequenced in a study of blood T cell repertoires in COVID-19. TCRdb's copy holds only in-frame clones and misses some; the assay was immunoSEQ multiplex PCR. The sample gives roughly 38,000 clones, 85% to 90% of which show up once; approximately 19% is in the top ten. Sequenced sample: peripheral blood. The receptor source for this set is a man between 45 and 60 years old in a cohort sampled during active COVID-19.

The chain carries TRBV4-1 and TRBJ2-7; perhaps TRBD1 as D (6 bases). The V and J ends lost 1 base and 6 bases respectively, with 10 bases between them. The length of the CDR3 is 13 residues. Germline V gene sequence: CDR1 MGHRA, CDR2 YSYEKL. The CDR3 DNA reads as TGCGCCAGCAGCCAAGGGGGGCTTTCCGAGCAGTACTTC. This codes for CASSQGGLSEQYF.

The gene calls are TRBV10-3 and TRBJ1-1, with 7 bases aligning to TRBD1. Germline assignment: CDR1 ENHRY and CDR2 SYGVKD. V lost 5 bases to trimming and J lost 0 bases; unmatched junction nucleotides: 9. This CDR3 has 16 amino acids. In DNA form, the CDR3 reads TGTGCCATCAGTCCCGGACAGGCTAACATGAACACTGAAGCTTTCTTT. This sequence encodes CAISPGQANMNTEAFF.

The chain employs TRBV7-9 and TRBJ2-5; D is possibly TRBD2 (5 bases). The germline V gene has CDR1 SEHNR and CDR2 FQNEAQ (reference sequence). The CDR3 contains 14 residues. V was pared by 0 bases and J by 2 bases, with 7 bases between. Here the CDR3 DNA reads TGTGCCAGCAGCTTAGCTGAGCGGCAAGAGACCCAGTACTTC. Protein sequence: CASSLAERQETQYF.

The DNA for the CDR3 is TGTGCCAGCTCACCACGGGACAGCTCATGGACCGAGCAGTACGTC. Translated, it gives CASSPRDSSWTEQYV. V and J are TRBV18 and TRBJ2-7; 7 bases are a match to TRBD1. The CDR3 extends over 15 amino acids. V lost 1 base and J lost 6; bases outside the gene matches: 9. Germline V gives CDR1 KGHSH, CDR2 LQKENI.

The V and J genes are TRBV4-3 and TRBJ1-2, with D possibly being TRBD1 (6 bases). Germline V CDR1 and CDR2: LGHNA, YSLEER. The CDR3 sequence is 14 residues long. Between the trimmed V and J ends, which lost 11 bases and 0 bases, there was a span of 16 bases. This CDR3 reads CACCRGGANYGYTF. The CDR3 region has the DNA TGCGCCTGCTGCCGAGGGGGAGCTAACTATGGCTACACCTTC.

This sequence joins TRBV4-1 and TRBJ2-2, with D possibly TRBD2 on 5 matching bases. V gave up 5 bases and J gave up 2 bases, with 6 bases separating them. Germline CDR1 MGHRA, CDR2 YSYEKL. The CDR3 runs 13 residues. CDR3 in DNA: TGCGCCAGCAGCTCGGGAAACACCGGGGAGCTGTTTTTT. It codes for CASSSGNTGELFF.

This clone came up a few times. In nucleotides, the CDR3 is TGTGCCAGCAGCGGCCACAGGGCCGGGGACACTGAAGCTTTCTTT. Translated: CASSGHRAGDTEAFF. V is TRBV7-9 and J is TRBJ1-1, with a weak D call TRBD1 (6 bases). CDR1 and CDR2 from the germline V gene are SEHNR and FQNEAQ (reference sequence). This CDR3 comprises 15 residues. The V and J ends lost 5 bases and 3 bases respectively, with 16 bases between them.

V gene TRBV6-2 or TRBV6-3 combines with J gene TRBJ2-3; no definite D call. V was shortened by 6 bases and J by 1 base, with 11 bases between the two germline ends. CDR1 and CDR2 from the germline V gene are MNHEY and SVGEGT. CDR3 length: 14 residues. The CDR3 nucleotides read TGTGCCAGCAGCCTGAGTGGAGGCACAGATACGCAGTATTTT. Amino acids: CASSLSGGTDTQYF.

The rearrangement links TRBV19 to TRBJ2-3; 7 bases align to TRBD1. The germline V gene encodes CDR1 LNHDA and CDR2 SQIVND (reference sequence). This CDR3 is 15 amino acids long. Trimming took 8 bases from V and 1 from J; bases not matched to a gene: 9. The CDR3 is CASHGTAKGTDTQYF. The CDR3 DNA reads as TGTGCCAGTCACGGGACAGCAAAAGGCACAGATACGCAGTATTTT.

In DNA, the CDR3 is TGTGCCAGCAGCCTAGCTAGGGGACTAGCCCTTGAGGAGACCCAGTACTTC. Encoded protein: CASSLARGLALEETQYF. The V call is TRBV3-1 (or the pseudogene TRBV3-2), the J call TRBJ2-5; the match to TRBD2 covers 9 bases. Trimming took 4 bases from V and 5 from J; bases not matched to a gene: 14. This CDR3 comprises 17 residues. Per the germline V gene, CDR1 is LGHDT and CDR2 is YNNKEL (reference sequence).

This clone is termed large. The rearrangement joins TRBV7-9 to TRBJ2-3, with D possibly being TRBD2 (5 bases). The CDR3 runs to 15 residues. V was clipped by 1 base and J by 3 bases, with 11 bases between them. Looked up from germline, CDR1 is SEHNR and CDR2 is FQNEAQ (reference sequence). The CDR3 DNA is TGTGCCAGCAGCTTAGGGCTAGCAGAAACAGATACGCAGTATTTT. The encoded protein is CASSLGLAETDTQYF.

The gene calls are TRBV25-1 and TRBJ2-1; weak D call: TRBD2 (5 bases). Germline assignment: CDR1 MGHDK and CDR2 SYGVNS. This CDR3 contains 14 residues. Trimming left V 4 bases short and J 15 bases short, with 22 bases between. CDR3 nucleotide sequence: TGTGCCAGCAGTGCCATGGGAAGGCGGGTAAGACTGTTCTTC. It is translated as CASSAMGRRVRLFF.

The V gene is TRBV6-5, the J gene TRBJ1-2; D might be TRBD1 (6 bases). The CDR3 has 15 amino acids. Deletions cut 2 bases from V and 4 bases from J, with 14 bases between. CDR1 MNHEY and CDR2 SVGAGI come from the germline V gene. CDR3 loop: CASSYQEDSFYGYTF. DNA of the CDR3: TGTGCCAGCAGTTACCAAGAGGACAGTTTCTATGGCTACACCTTC.

V and J are TRBV6-4 and TRBJ2-2; 8 nucleotides align to TRBD1. Germline trimming cut 6 bases from V and 3 bases from J; bases unmatched to any gene: 0. This CDR3 spans 13 amino acids. The germline V gene encodes CDR1 MRHNA and CDR2 SNTAGT. CDR3: CASRGQDTGELFF. DNA of the CDR3: TGTGCCAGCAGGGGACAGGACACCGGGGAGCTGTTTTTT.

This clone is a singleton in its sample. The chain couples TRBV29-1 to TRBJ1-1; 7 bases fit TRBD1. V dropped 1 base and J dropped 4; count of bases not matched to a gene: 12. The length of the CDR3 is 16 residues. Per germline, CDR1 SQVTM and CDR2 ANQGSEA. The CDR3 spells CSVEGIEGADTTEAFF. DNA of the CDR3: TGCAGCGTTGAAGGAATTGAGGGGGCTGACACCACTGAAGCTTTCTTT.

In this sample, this clone turned up once. The chain links TRBV28 to TRBJ1-5; 7 nucleotides agree with TRBD1. V dropped 2 bases and J dropped 4; count of bases not matched to a gene: 11. Germline V CDR1 and CDR2: MDHEN, SYDVKM. The CDR3 sequence is 17 residues long. The CDR3 DNA is TGTGCCAGCAGTTTAATGGGCTCCGGGACAGTGAATCAGCCCCAGCATTTT. Translated, it gives CASSLMGSGTVNQPQHF. Combining the CDR3 with reference TRBV28 and TRBJ1-5 gives the whole variable domain DVKVTQSSRYLVKRTGEKVFLECVQDMDHENMFWYRQDPGLGLRLIYFSYDVKMKEKGDIPEGYSVSREKKERFSLILESASTNQTSMYLCASSLMGSGTVNQPQHFGDGTRLSIL.

This clone was observed a few times. The rearrangement uses TRBV30 and TRBJ1-5; possible D gene TRBD1, 5 bases. V dropped 1 base and J dropped 7 bases, with 17 bases sitting between them. Germline lookup yields CDR1 GTSNPN and CDR2 SVGIG (reference sequence). The CDR3 contains 15 residues. For the CDR3, the DNA is TGTGCCTGGAGTGAGGGGACTAGTACGGAGCAGCCCCAGCATTTT. Amino acids: CAWSEGTSTEQPQHF.

The V call is TRBV7-9, the J call TRBJ2-7, with D possibly being TRBD1 (5 bases). CDR1 and CDR2 from the germline V gene are SEHNR and FQNEAQ (reference sequence). The CDR3 has 12 residues. Trimming removed 5 bases from V and 5 bases from J, with 10 bases in between. The CDR3 loop reads CASSTRANEQYF. The CDR3 nucleotides read TGTGCCAGCAGCACCAGGGCTAACGAGCAGTACTTC.

The count of this clone is one. The chain combines TRBV30 with TRBJ2-3, with 10 positions matching TRBD2. CDR3 size: 15 residues. CDR1 and CDR2 from the germline V gene are GTSNPN and SVGIG (reference sequence). Unmatched junction bases numbered 10, after V lost 4 bases and J lost 6 bases. The chain's CDR3 is CAWTGLAGAGDTQYF. The CDR3 DNA reads TGTGCCTGGACCGGCCTAGCGGGAGCGGGGGATACGCAGTATTTT.

A single count supports this clone. The genes are TRBV18 and TRBJ1-3; D not certain. Trimming removed 8 bases at V and 0 bases at J, with 8 bases between. The germline CDR1 and CDR2 sequences are KGHSH and LQKENI. This CDR3 contains 13 residues. The CDR3 sequence: CASLSGSGNTIYF. The CDR3 coding sequence is TGTGCCAGCCTAAGTGGCTCTGGAAACACCATATATTTT.

The rearrangement uses TRBV7-8 and TRBJ2-1; D gene unclear. This CDR3 contains 11 residues. CDR1 and CDR2 (germline): SGHVS, FQNEAQ. V gave up 4 bases and J gave up 12 bases, with 10 bases separating them. The CDR3 is CASSWATGQFF. CDR3 in DNA: TGTGCCAGCAGCTGGGCCACCGGGCAGTTCTTC.

As DNA, the CDR3 is TGTGCCATCAGCCGTAGCGGGACGAACACCGGGGAGCTGTTTTTT. This encodes CAISRSGTNTGELFF. The rearrangement uses TRBV10-3 and TRBJ2-2; TRBD2 matches at 8 bases. This CDR3 comprises 15 residues. V lost 6 bases and J lost 0; bases outside the gene matches: 3. CDR1 ENHRY and CDR2 SYGVKD come from the germline V gene.

This clone has more than one count but fewer than ten. The chain couples TRBV25-1 to TRBJ2-2, with TRBD1 matching over 8 bases. With V trimmed by 7 bases and J by 1 base, 8 bases remained unmatched. The CDR3 sequence is 16 residues long. Per germline, CDR1 MGHDK and CDR2 SYGVNS. The CDR3 loop reads CASTSLGTGNTGELFF. The CDR3 DNA sequence: TGTGCCAGCACCTCACTAGGGACAGGGAACACCGGGGAGCTGTTTTTT.

V and J are TRBV19 and TRBJ2-5; 14 bases fit TRBD2. V lost 4 bases and J lost 5; bases outside the gene matches: 6. Germline CDR1 and CDR2: LNHDA and SQIVND (reference sequence). The CDR3 loop spans 16 amino acids. CDR3 amino acids: CASSTDGTSGSETQYF. CDR3 DNA: TGTGCCAGTAGTACCGACGGGACTAGCGGGAGTGAGACCCAGTACTTC.

The V gene is TRBV5-6, the J gene TRBJ2-3; TRBD2 matches at 12 bases. Germline lookup yields CDR1 SGHDT and CDR2 YYEEEE. V was clipped by 0 bases and J by 8 bases; unmatched bases: 4. The CDR3 is made up of 15 amino acids. The CDR3 coding sequence is TGTGCCAGCAGCTTGGGAACTAGCGGGGGGTTTACGCAGTATTTT. This codes for CASSLGTSGGFTQYF.

This chain uses TRBV30 with TRBJ2-3, with 12 bases fitting TRBD2. V was clipped by 1 base and J by 0 bases; unmatched bases: 2. Germline assignment: CDR1 GTSNPN and CDR2 SVGIG (reference sequence). This CDR3 has 16 amino acids. The CDR3 DNA is TGTGCCTGGAGTGAAGGGACTAGCGGGAGCACAGATACGCAGTATTTT. Encoded protein: CAWSEGTSGSTDTQYF.